Below, one T cell receptor (beta chain) is given with its context. Its target is not known. Together with a sample-barcoded 5' primer, a J-beta primer mix was included in a second PCR lasting roughly 6 to 12 cycles. Researchers report that a template-switch adaptor with 12 random nucleotides tagged each cDNA molecule. TCRdb re-analysed the 5' RACE reads in MiXCR, keeping a single row per CDR3 protein. This sample has about 1,600,000 distinct CDR3 sequences; around two fifths occur once, and the top ten carry around 8%. The data derive from a study of blood T cells in healthy people across ages. The study's findings and limits: Higher diversity, along with more naive CD4+ cells, distinguished long-lived donors from aged donors. Unknown CMV status may confound age-related changes in expanded clones.

With 3 bases clipped from V and 2 bases from J, the junction kept 15 bases outside the gene matches. Germline V gene data show CDR1 as DFQATT and CDR2 as SNEGSKA (reference sequence). The CDR3 has 18 amino acids. The chain recombines TRBV20-1 with TRBJ1-5; 8 bases agree with TRBD1. The sample comprised blood. The sequence was obtained from a woman between 18 and 29 years old in good health. The chain's CDR3 is CSASFGQGIGLGNQPQHF. For the CDR3, the DNA is TGCAGTGCTAGTTTTGGACAGGGAATTGGTTTAGGCAATCAGCCCCAGCATTTT.